Below, 31 T cell receptor beta chains from the same sample are listed, as sequenced in a study of blood T cell repertoires in COVID-19. TCRdb's copy holds only in-frame clones and misses some; the assay was immunoSEQ multiplex PCR. This sample carries over 150,000 clones, 84% of them seen once, and the ten largest clones take approximately 14%. The sample was peripheral blood. The receptor source for this set is a man aged 18-30 years with active or convalescent COVID-19.

CDR3 loop: CASSLVYGQGLGTGELFF. In DNA form, the CDR3 reads TGTGCCAGCAGCTTAGTCTATGGACAGGGTCTTGGCACCGGGGAGCTGTTTTTT. The rearrangement joins TRBV7-9 to TRBJ2-2, with 8 bases fitting TRBD1. The ends lost 1 base at V and 4 bases at J; junction bases unmatched: 11. CDR1 and CDR2 (germline): SEHNR, FQNEAQ (reference sequence). CDR3 size: 18 residues.

The V call is TRBV5-6, the J call TRBJ1-1, with TRBD1 matching 8 bases. Trimming took 3 bases from V and 2 from J; bases not matched to a gene: 3. There are 14 residues in the CDR3. CDR1 is SGHDT, CDR2 YYEEEE, per germline. The CDR3 DNA reads TGTGCCAGCAGCTACGGACAGGGTAACACTGAAGCTTTCTTT. Amino acids: CASSYGQGNTEAFF.

CDR3 DNA: TGTGCCAGTAGTGCACAGGGGGAAACCAATCAGCCCCAGCATTTT. Residues: CASSAQGETNQPQHF. This chain uses TRBV19 with TRBJ1-5, with 8 bases that match TRBD1. J gave up 3 bases and V 5 bases, and 6 bases lay outside the gene matches. Germline CDR1 reads LNHDA; CDR2 reads SQIVND (reference sequence). CDR3 length: 15 amino acids. The whole variable domain, remainder taken from reference TRBV19 and TRBJ1-5, is DGGITQSPKYLFRKEGQNVTLSCEQNLNHDAMYWYRQDPGQGLRLIYYSQIVNDFQKGDIAEGYSVSREKKESFPLTVTSAQKNPTAFYLCASSAQGETNQPQHFGDGTRLSIL.

The chain employs TRBV27 and TRBJ2-3; 10 nucleotides agree with TRBD2. Trimming cost V 5 bases and J 2 bases; bases outside gene matches: 10. The CDR3 covers 17 residues. From germline, CDR1 is MNHEY and CDR2 SMNVEV (reference sequence). DNA of the CDR3: TGTGCCAGCAGTCCCCGGACTAGCGGAGGGATCACAGATACGCAGTATTTT. This sequence encodes CASSPRTSGGITDTQYF.

The genes are TRBV7-3 and TRBJ2-5, with D maybe TRBD1 (6 bases). Germline values: CDR1 SGHTA, CDR2 FQGTGA. The CDR3 consists of 17 residues. V lost 5 bases and J 0 bases, leaving 19 bases between the germline ends. CDR3 residues: CASSALEQGSYQETQYF. The CDR3 DNA reads TGTGCCAGCAGCGCTCTCGAACAGGGATCGTACCAAGAGACCCAGTACTTC. Together with reference TRBV7-3 and TRBJ2-5, the CDR3 gives the full variable domain: GAGVSQTPSNKVTEKGKYVELRCDPISGHTALYWYRQSLGQGPEFLIYFQGTGAADDSGLPNDRFFAVRPEGSVSTLKIQRTERGDSAVYLCASSALEQGSYQETQYFGPGTRLLVL.

The V gene is TRBV3-1 (or the pseudogene TRBV3-2), the J gene TRBJ1-2; D remains unclear. This CDR3 region has 16 residues. Germline loops: CDR1 LGHDT, CDR2 YNNKEL (reference sequence). V lost 0 bases and J lost 1, with 12 bases in between. The chain's CDR3 is CASSQDWRSVNYGYTF. CDR3 in DNA: TGTGCCAGCAGCCAAGATTGGAGATCAGTTAACTATGGCTACACCTTC.

The genes are TRBV2 and TRBJ1-2; D gene uncertain. The CDR3 extends over 13 amino acids. V gave up 3 bases and J gave up 2 bases, with 7 bases separating them. Germline-derived CDR1 and CDR2 are SNHLY and FYNNEI. CDR3 amino acids: CASSDRANYGYTF. DNA of the CDR3: TGTGCCAGCAGTGACAGAGCGAACTATGGCTACACCTTC.

The J gene is TRBJ1-1, the V gene TRBV18; the match to TRBD1 covers 10 bases. The CDR3 has 14 amino acids. Germline-derived CDR1 and CDR2 are KGHSH and LQKENI. The ends lost 6 bases at V and 1 base at J; junction bases unmatched: 2. The CDR3 DNA reads TGTGCCAGCTCTCGACAGGGGGCGAACACTGAAGCTTTCTTT. It specifies CASSRQGANTEAFF.

The count of this clone is one. The chain recombines TRBV5-1 with TRBJ2-3; 12 bases are shared with TRBD2. V was pared by 4 bases and J by 0 bases, with 3 bases of the junction left unmatched. The CDR3 covers 16 residues. Germline V gives CDR1 SGHRS, CDR2 YFSETQ. Written as DNA, the CDR3 is TGCGCCAGCAGCCTCCTAGCGGGGGGGAGCACAGATACGCAGTATTTT. The encoded protein is CASSLLAGGSTDTQYF.

This clone came up once. This sequence joins TRBV11-2 and TRBJ2-6; 7 bases agree with TRBD1. This CDR3 region has 15 residues. Germline loops: CDR1 SGHAT, CDR2 FQNNGV. The ends lost 4 bases at V and 4 bases at J; junction bases unmatched: 4. The CDR3 reads CASSSQGLGANVLTF. The CDR3 nucleotides are TGTGCCAGCAGCTCACAGGGGTTGGGGGCCAACGTCCTGACTTTC.

The chain is built from TRBV4-2 and TRBJ1-3; maybe TRBD1 (5 bases). V was clipped by 0 bases and J by 7 bases, with 16 bases between them. This CDR3 contains 16 residues. CDR1 LGHNA and CDR2 YNFKEQ come from the germline V gene. CDR3 DNA sequence: TGTGCCAGCAGCCAAGATCGCCAGGGAAAGTCGAACACCATATATTTT. Protein: CASSQDRQGKSNTIYF.

The chain joins TRBV5-4 to TRBJ2-5, with D tentatively TRBD2 (6 bases). The CDR3 loop spans 14 amino acids. Germline values: CDR1 SGHNT, CDR2 YYREEE (reference sequence). The ends were cut back, 1 base at V and 6 bases at J, with 13 bases in the middle. In DNA form, the CDR3 reads TGTGCCAGCAGCTTGCAGCTAGCGAAAAAGACCCAGTACTTC. It translates to CASSLQLAKKTQYF.

The rearrangement joins TRBV19 to TRBJ2-1; the match to TRBD2 covers 8 bases. Germline values: CDR1 LNHDA, CDR2 SQIVND (reference sequence). The CDR3 length is 16 residues. Germline trimming cut 1 base from V and 2 bases from J; bases unmatched to any gene: 4. The CDR3 DNA reads TGTGCCAGTAGTATAGCGGGAGGGTCCCCCTACAATGAGCAGTTCTTC. Amino acid sequence: CASSIAGGSPYNEQFF. The full variable domain, completed using reference TRBV19 and TRBJ2-1, is DGGITQSPKYLFRKEGQNVTLSCEQNLNHDAMYWYRQDPGQGLRLIYYSQIVNDFQKGDIAEGYSVSREKKESFPLTVTSAQKNPTAFYLCASSIAGGSPYNEQFFGPGTRLTVL.

The chain uses TRBV25-1 and TRBJ2-7; 9 nucleotides agree with TRBD2. This CDR3 has 12 amino acids. Germline CDR1 MGHDK, CDR2 SYGVNS. V trimming: 8 bases; J trimming: 1 base; junction bases outside the gene matches: 0. The CDR3 loop is CASAGGSYEQYF. The CDR3 DNA is TGTGCCAGCGCGGGGGGGTCCTACGAGCAGTACTTC.

V and J are TRBV5-1 and TRBJ1-4; D is possibly TRBD1 (5 bases). Germline values: CDR1 SGHRS, CDR2 YFSETQ. This CDR3 region has 15 residues. V was cut by 5 bases and J by 0 bases, with 11 bases left in between. The DNA for the CDR3 is TGCGCCAGCAGTAGAGGAGGGGCAACTAATGAAAAACTGTTTTTT. Its protein is CASSRGGATNEKLFF.

The chain recombines TRBV5-1 with TRBJ2-7; the D is unclear. Germline V gives CDR1 SGHRS, CDR2 YFSETQ. This CDR3 is 14 amino acids long. V was trimmed by 4 bases and J by 1 base, leaving 12 bases between them. DNA for the CDR3: TGCGCCAGCAGCCCCCGGTCCGATTCCTACGAGCAGTACTTC. Residues: CASSPRSDSYEQYF.

CDR3 in DNA: TGTGCCAGCAGGGCAGGGTGGACTAATGAAAAACTGTTTTTT. This codes for CASRAGWTNEKLFF. The V and J genes are TRBV6-5 and TRBJ1-4; D possibly corresponds to TRBD1 (5 bases). This CDR3 is built from 14 residues. Germline loops: CDR1 MNHEY, CDR2 SVGAGI. The ends were cut back, 6 bases at V and 2 bases at J, with 10 bases in the middle.

This sequence joins TRBV11-2 and TRBJ2-7; TRBD2 agrees at 9 bases. Trimming removed 4 bases from V and 6 bases from J; junction bases left unmatched: 13. The germline CDR1 and CDR2 sequences are SGHAT and FQNNGV. This CDR3 has 16 residues. CDR3 DNA sequence: TGTGCCAGCAGCTCAACTAGTGGGCGGGAGGGCCTCGAGCAGTACTTC. Encoded protein: CASSSTSGREGLEQYF.

The gene calls are TRBV19 and TRBJ2-1; the match to TRBD1 covers 7 bases. Losses at the gene ends were 2 bases for V and 1 base for J; bases not matched to a gene: 5. The CDR3 runs 16 residues. Germline-derived CDR1 and CDR2 are LNHDA and SQIVND (reference sequence). CDR3 DNA: TGTGCCAGTAGTATATGGCCGGGACAGTCCTACAATGAGCAGTTCTTC. This translates into CASSIWPGQSYNEQFF.

The V call is TRBV20-1, the J call TRBJ1-3; D is unclear. The CDR3 has 13 residues. Trimming left V 3 bases short and J 0 bases short, with 6 bases between. Germline assignment: CDR1 DFQATT and CDR2 SNEGSKA (reference sequence). Here the CDR3 reads CSASGGSGNTIYF. The CDR3, as DNA: TGCAGTGCTAGTGGCGGCTCTGGAAACACCATATATTTT.

This clone has only a few counts. The chain recombines TRBV28 with TRBJ1-2, with D unresolved. Germline values: CDR1 MDHEN, CDR2 SYDVKM. CDR3 length: 12 amino acids. Trimming removed 8 bases at V and 13 bases at J, with 20 bases between. CDR3 protein: CASAIRLSGCTF. The CDR3 DNA follows: TGTGCCAGCGCTATTAGACTGTCCGGATGCACCTTC.

The chain is built from TRBV18 and TRBJ2-1; 11 positions agree with TRBD2. V was clipped by 4 bases and J by 5 bases; unmatched bases: 4. Germline loops: CDR1 KGHSH, CDR2 LQKENI. This CDR3 region has 15 residues. In DNA form, the CDR3 reads TGTGCCAGCTCACGATCGACTAGCGGGAACAATGAGCAGTTCTTC. Encoded protein: CASSRSTSGNNEQFF.

J is TRBJ1-5 and V is TRBV30; the match to TRBD1 covers 8 bases. The CDR3 sequence is 15 residues long. From germline, CDR1 is GTSNPN and CDR2 SVGIG (reference sequence). Losses at the gene ends were 4 bases for V and 2 bases for J; bases not matched to a gene: 7. The CDR3: CAWNSGGSGNQPQHF. The CDR3 DNA is TGTGCCTGGAACTCAGGGGGCTCGGGCAATCAGCCCCAGCATTTT.

The chain has TRBV2 and TRBJ1-2, with 8 bases fitting TRBD1. Per germline, CDR1 SNHLY and CDR2 FYNNEI. The CDR3 extends over 14 amino acids. After removal of 6 bases from V and 4 bases from J, the junction contained 7 bases not matched to a gene. The CDR3 region has the DNA TGTGCCAGCAGCAGACCGACAGGGGTCTATGGCTACACCTTC. This codes for CASSRPTGVYGYTF.

CDR3 nucleotide sequence: TGTGCCAGCAGTTACTCGGGGTGGGGGGGCACAGATACGCAGTATTTT. It translates to CASSYSGWGGTDTQYF. The chain couples TRBV6-5 to TRBJ2-3; possibly TRBD2 for D (6 bases). The CDR3 contains 16 residues. V was shortened by 0 bases and J by 1 base, with 11 bases between the two germline ends. CDR1 and CDR2 from the germline V gene are MNHEY and SVGAGI.

The V gene is TRBV5-6, the J gene TRBJ1-5; 10 bases agree with TRBD1. V shed 4 bases, J shed 1 base, and the junction held 5 bases outside the gene matches. Germline assignment: CDR1 SGHDT and CDR2 YYEEEE. CDR3 size: 16 residues. The CDR3 DNA reads as TGTGCCAGCAGCCTTGACAGGGGGCGCAGCAATCAGCCCCAGCATTTT. Its translation is CASSLDRGRSNQPQHF.

The gene calls are TRBV6-2 or TRBV6-3 and TRBJ2-7; D call uncertain. Germline-derived CDR1 and CDR2 are MNHEY and SVGEGT. This CDR3 region has 12 residues. V lost 1 base to trimming and J lost 3 bases, with 4 bases between them. CDR3 in amino acids: CASSYFLYEQYF. CDR3 DNA sequence: TGTGCCAGCAGTTACTTTCTCTACGAGCAGTACTTC.

This sequence joins TRBV5-1 and TRBJ2-1; possibly TRBD2 for D (5 bases). V lost 1 base, J lost 4 bases, and 21 bases lay in between. The CDR3 has 18 residues. In germline, CDR1 is SGHRS, CDR2 YFSETQ. This CDR3 reads CASSLSDSSLRVYNEQFF. CDR3 bases: TGCGCCAGCAGCTTGTCAGACTCCTCCCTGAGGGTTTACAATGAGCAGTTCTTC. Supplemented by reference TRBV5-1 and TRBJ2-1, the full variable domain reads KAGVTQTPRYLIKTRGQQVTLSCSPISGHRSVSWYQQTPGQGLQFLFEYFSETQRNKGNFPGRFSGRQFSNSRSEMNVSTLELGDSALYLCASSLSDSSLRVYNEQFFGPGTRLTVL.

The V and J genes are TRBV30 and TRBJ1-6, with TRBD1 as a possible D gene (6 bases). The CDR3 has 17 amino acids. Trimming removed 2 bases from V and 4 bases from J, with 18 bases in between. The germline V gene encodes CDR1 GTSNPN and CDR2 SVGIG (reference sequence). In DNA form, the CDR3 reads TGTGCCTGGAGTTTACTTTCGGGGGGCGTATATAATTCACCCCTCCACTTT. Protein: CAWSLLSGGVYNSPLHF.

The chain recombines TRBV20-1 with TRBJ2-1; 9 bases match TRBD2. The CDR3 loop spans 15 amino acids. The germline V gene has CDR1 DFQATT and CDR2 SNEGSKA (reference sequence). V was pared by 3 bases and J by 8 bases, with 11 bases of the junction left unmatched. Here the CDR3 DNA reads TGCAGTGCTAGTATGCGGCTAGCGGGAATAGATGAGCAGTTCTTC. It encodes CSASMRLAGIDEQFF.

The chain joins TRBV18 to TRBJ1-2, with TRBD1 matching over 10 bases. V lost 7 bases, J lost 6 bases, and 8 bases stayed unmatched. The length of the CDR3 is 14 residues. Germline CDR1 reads KGHSH; CDR2 reads LQKENI. The CDR3 protein is CASYLGQGSDGYTF. In DNA, the CDR3 is TGTGCCAGCTACCTGGGACAGGGGTCGGATGGCTACACCTTC.